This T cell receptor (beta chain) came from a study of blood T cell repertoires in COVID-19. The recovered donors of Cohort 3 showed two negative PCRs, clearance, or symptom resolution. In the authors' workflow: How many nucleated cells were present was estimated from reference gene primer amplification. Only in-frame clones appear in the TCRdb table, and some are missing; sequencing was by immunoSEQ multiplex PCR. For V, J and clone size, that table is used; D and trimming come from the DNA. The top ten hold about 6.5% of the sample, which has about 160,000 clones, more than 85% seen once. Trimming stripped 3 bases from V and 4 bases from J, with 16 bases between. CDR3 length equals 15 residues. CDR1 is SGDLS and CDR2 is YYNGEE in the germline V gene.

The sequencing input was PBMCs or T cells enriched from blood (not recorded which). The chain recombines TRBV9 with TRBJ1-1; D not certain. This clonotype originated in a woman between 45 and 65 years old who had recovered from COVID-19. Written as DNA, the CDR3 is TGTGCCAGCAGCGGGGCTATAGGGAGGTTCACTGAAGCTTTCTTT. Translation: CASSGAIGRFTEAFF.